The present T cell receptor (beta chain) was sequenced within a study of T cell clonotyping in hematopoietic cell transplantation. Study information: Recipient samples before transplant were obtained post-cytoreduction.

The data were produced by immunoSEQ multiplex PCR, yet TCRdb's version contains in-frame clones alone and is incomplete. Among approximately 25,000 clones, approximately 82% were seen once, and the ten largest hold nearly 25%. Regarding the study as a whole: Few recipient clonotypes overlapped donors; over 95% were de novo at given depth. Recipient TCR diversity dropped after transplant; expanded clonotypes rose from day 30 to 180. Graft donor and pretransplant recipient Inverse Simpson Index values predicted broader posttransplant TCR diversity.

Noted time point: recipient sample about 28 days before transplant, after cytoreduction. V was pared by 8 bases and J by 2 bases, with 12 bases between. This CDR3 has 13 residues. Germline CDR1 SGHTA, CDR2 FQGTGA. Points on this clone: Its matching antigen is unknown.

The chain is built from TRBV7-3 and TRBJ1-1; D may be TRBD1 (6 bases). The sample in question was peripheral blood mononuclear cells, obtained before stem cell transplant. The origin of this receptor is a woman aged 55-70 years with acute myeloid leukemia. Some clones in this sample may be carry-over from other donors' samples. CDR3 amino acids: CASQGQANTEAFF. The CDR3 DNA follows: TGTGCCAGCCAGGGACAAGCCAACACTGAAGCTTTCTTT.